Listed below are T cell receptor beta chains from one sample, sequenced in a study of blood T cells in healthy people across ages. TCRdb recomputed calls from the 5' RACE reads with MiXCR, one row per CDR3 protein. The sample records some 670,000 distinct CDR3 sequences, under 65% being singletons. The sequencing input was blood. The source is a woman over 75 in good health. CDR3s include the opening cysteine and the closing phenylalanine or tryptophan. Each record gives: clone size, CDR3 length, J gene, D gene, V gene, CDR3 protein, CDR3 DNA. A D gene is named only where the DNA matches it firmly. Clone size is shown for a subset of rows, as once, few, many or a class of expanded clone.

>NA|16|TRBJ2-7|NA|TRBV4-3
CASSQQTDSSPYEQYF
TGCGCCAGCAGCCAACAAACTGACAGTTCTCCCTACGAGCAGTACTTC
>NA|13|TRBJ1-4|NA|TRBV15
CATSRDRVEKLFF
TGTGCCACCAGCAGAGATCGCGTAGAAAAACTGTTTTTT
>many|17|TRBJ2-3|TRBD2|TRBV27
CASSLSFSGKSTDTQYF
TGTGCCAGCAGTTTATCCTTTAGCGGGAAGTCGACAGATACGCAGTATTTT
>many|16|TRBJ2-1|NA|TRBV7-9
CASSSLTGAAYNEQFF
TGTGCCAGCAGTTCCCTGACCGGGGCCGCCTACAATGAGCAGTTCTTC
>NA|17|TRBJ2-6|TRBD1|TRBV20-1
CSTPLTGESSGANVLTF
TGCAGTACTCCTTTGACAGGGGAAAGCTCTGGGGCCAACGTCCTGACTTTC
>many|10|TRBJ2-1|NA|TRBV29-1
CSVGANEQFF
TGCAGCGTTGGGGCTAATGAGCAGTTCTTC
>once|14|TRBJ2-5|NA|TRBV14
CASSQAGTGETQYF
TGTGCCAGCAGCCAAGCGGGGACCGGGGAGACCCAGTACTTC
>many|12|TRBJ2-3|NA|TRBV27
CASSYPSDTQYF
TGTGCCAGCAGTTACCCCTCAGATACGCAGTATTTT
>NA|19|TRBJ2-5|TRBD2|TRBV12-3/TRBV12-4
CASTLSQGSLAGEIETQYF
TGTGCCAGCACCTTGAGCCAGGGGTCGCTAGCGGGAGAGATAGAGACCCAGTACTTC
>few|15|TRBJ2-3|NA|TRBV5-1
CASIMDPGKTDTKYF
TGCGCCAGCATTATGGATCCGGGGAAAACAGATACGAAGTATTTT
>NA|16|TRBJ2-7|NA|TRBV27
CASSHLGDLGPYEQYF
TGTGCCAGCAGCCACCTAGGAGACCTCGGCCCCTACGAGCAGTACTTC